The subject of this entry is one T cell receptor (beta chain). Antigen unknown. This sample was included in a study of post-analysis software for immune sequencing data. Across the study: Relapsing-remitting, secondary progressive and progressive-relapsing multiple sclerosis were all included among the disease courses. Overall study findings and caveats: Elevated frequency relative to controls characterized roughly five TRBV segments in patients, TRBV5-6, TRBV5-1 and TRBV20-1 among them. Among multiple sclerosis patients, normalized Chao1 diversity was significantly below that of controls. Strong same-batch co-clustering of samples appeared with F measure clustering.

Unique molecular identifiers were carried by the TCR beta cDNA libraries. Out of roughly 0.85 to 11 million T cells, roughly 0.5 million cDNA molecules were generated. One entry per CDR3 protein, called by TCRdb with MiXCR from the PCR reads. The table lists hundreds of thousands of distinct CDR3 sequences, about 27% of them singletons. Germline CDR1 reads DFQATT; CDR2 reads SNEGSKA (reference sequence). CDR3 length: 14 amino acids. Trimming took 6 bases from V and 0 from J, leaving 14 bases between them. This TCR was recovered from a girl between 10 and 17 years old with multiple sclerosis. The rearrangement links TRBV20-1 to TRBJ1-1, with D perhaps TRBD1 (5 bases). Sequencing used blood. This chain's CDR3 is CSARDVHMNTEAFF. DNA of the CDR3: TGCAGTGCCCGGGACGTCCACATGAACACTGAAGCTTTCTTT.